The rows below give T cell receptor beta chains drawn from one sample of a study of shared clonotypes between healthy human individuals. Profiling relied on immunoSEQ multiplex PCR, and the TCRdb table lists in-frame clones only, not all of them. The top ten clones hold under 0.15% of a sample with more than 2 million clones, about 95% of them seen once. Input material: naive CD4+ T cells sorted from blood. The origin of the receptors is a man aged 18 to 30 in good health. CDR3s include the opening cysteine and the closing phenylalanine or tryptophan. A D gene is named only where the DNA matches it firmly. The size field is filled for only some rows; it gives once, few, many or a size class.

cdr3_aa cdr3_nt v_call clone_size d_call j_call
CASRMTGTTDTQYF TGTGCCAGCAGGATGACAGGAACCACAGATACGCAGTATTTT TRBV2 . . TRBJ2-3
CSVSGGETQYF TGCAGCGTATCGGGGGGAGAGACCCAGTACTTC TRBV29-1 . TRBD2 TRBJ2-5
CASSGGWNTEAFF TGTGCCAGCAGTGGGGGATGGAACACTGAAGCTTTCTTT TRBV2 once . TRBJ1-1
CASSGMKGTDTQYF TGTGCCAGCAGCGGGATGAAGGGGACAGATACGCAGTATTTT TRBV7-9 . . TRBJ2-3
CASSESETWDDSPLHF TGCGCCAGCAGTGAGTCGGAAACATGGGACGATTCACCCCTCCACTTT TRBV10-2 . . TRBJ1-6
CALDRLNTEAFF TGTGCCTTGGACAGATTGAACACTGAAGCTTTCTTT TRBV30 . . TRBJ1-1
CASSEHRGQTEAFF TGCGCCAGCAGTGAACACAGGGGGCAAACTGAAGCTTTCTTT TRBV10-1 . TRBD1 TRBJ1-1
CASSVRQGGQETQYF TGTGCCAGCAGTGTCCGACAGGGGGGCCAAGAGACCCAGTACTTC TRBV2 . TRBD1 TRBJ2-5
CASSLSTGLGPKIDEQFF TGCGCCAGCAGTTTATCCACGGGCTTGGGGCCCAAGATCGATGAGCAGTTCTTC TRBV10-1 . . TRBJ2-1
CASSLEWPSGRVGDTQYF TGTGCCAGCAGCTTAGAGTGGCCTAGCGGGAGGGTTGGAGATACGCAGTATTTT TRBV7-9 . TRBD2 TRBJ2-3
CASSLPKDLLYEQYF TGTGCCAGCAGCTTACCCAAGGACTTACTCTACGAGCAGTACTTC TRBV28 . . TRBJ2-7
CASPQGVSNQPQHF TGTGCCAGCCCACAGGGGGTTAGCAATCAGCCCCAGCATTTT TRBV6-4 . TRBD1 TRBJ1-5
CASSLDLPPKNYGYTF TGTGCCAGCAGCTTAGATCTTCCCCCTAAGAACTATGGCTACACCTTC TRBV11-2 . . TRBJ1-2
CASSLGGATTGELFF TGTGCCAGCAGCTTGGGCGGGGCGACCACCGGGGAGCTGTTTTTT TRBV5-6 . . TRBJ2-2
CASSASGQETQYF TGTGCCAGCAGTGCTAGCGGGCAAGAGACCCAGTACTTC TRBV6-1 . TRBD2 TRBJ2-5
CAITRGTTSTDTQYF TGTGCCATCACTCGGGGGACTACTAGCACAGATACGCAGTATTTT TRBV10-3 . TRBD2 TRBJ2-3
CASKGRLAGVGTYEQYF TGTGCCAGCAAGGGAAGACTAGCGGGAGTGGGGACCTACGAGCAGTACTTC TRBV2 . TRBD2 TRBJ2-7
CASSPPGADEQFF TGTGCCAGCAGCCCCCCAGGGGCGGATGAGCAGTTCTTC TRBV5-4 . . TRBJ2-1
CASSPGTSGSNNEQFF TGTGCCAGCAGCCCTGGGACTAGCGGGTCCAACAATGAGCAGTTCTTC TRBV9 . TRBD2 TRBJ2-1
CASSQVLAGISYEQYF TGTGCCAGCTCACAAGTACTAGCGGGGATCTCCTACGAGCAGTACTTC TRBV18 . TRBD2 TRBJ2-7
CASSEGQGTGELFF TGCGCCAGCAGCGAAGGACAGGGAACCGGGGAGCTGTTTTTT TRBV5-1 once TRBD1 TRBJ2-2
CASSQDSSGGAYEQYF TGCGCCAGCAGCCAGGATTCTAGCGGGGGCGCCTACGAGCAGTACTTC TRBV4-1 . TRBD2 TRBJ2-7
CASSLSASGVSTDTQYF TGTGCCAGCAGCTTGTCTGCTAGCGGGGTGAGCACAGATACGCAGTATTTT TRBV5-4 once TRBD2 TRBJ2-3
CASSLQENTEAFF TGTGCCAGCAGCTTACAGGAAAACACTGAAGCTTTCTTT TRBV7-9 . . TRBJ1-1
CASSQSPYEQYF TGTGCCAGCAGCCAGTCGCCATACGAGCAGTACTTC TRBV4-2 . . TRBJ2-7
CASTRGASSGVYEQYF TGTGCCAGCACCCGGGGGGCGTCTAGCGGGGTTTACGAGCAGTACTTC TRBV6-6 . TRBD2 TRBJ2-7
CASSLPGGENTGELFF TGTGCCAGCAGCCTCCCCGGAGGGGAAAACACCGGGGAGCTGTTTTTT TRBV5-8 . . TRBJ2-2
CASSLVGPPYEQYF TGTGCCAGCAGTTTGGTGGGGCCCCCTTACGAGCAGTACTTC TRBV27 . . TRBJ2-7
CSVQGPLEEKLFF TGCAGCGTCCAGGGCCCCTTGGAGGAAAAACTGTTTTTT TRBV29-1 . . TRBJ1-4
CASSLEGLNTEAFF TGTGCCAGCAGCTTAGAGGGGTTGAACACTGAAGCTTTCTTT TRBV7-9 . . TRBJ1-1
CASSRTGLYEQYF TGTGCCAGCTCTAGAACCGGGCTCTACGAGCAGTACTTC TRBV18 . . TRBJ2-7
CASSLGQNFQETQYF TGTGCCAGCAGCTTAGGACAGAACTTCCAAGAGACCCAGTACTTC TRBV11-2 . . TRBJ2-5
CSVDRPSTDTQYF TGCAGCGTTGACAGGCCTAGCACAGATACGCAGTATTTT TRBV29-1 . . TRBJ2-3
CASSITSLIGELFF TGTGCCAGTAGTATAACTAGTTTGATCGGGGAGCTGTTTTTT TRBV19 once . TRBJ2-2
CASTVTGYAYGYTF TGTGCCAGCACCGTAACAGGGTACGCCTATGGCTACACCTTC TRBV28 . . TRBJ1-2
CAIGPQGGTTEAFF TGTGCCATCGGGCCACAGGGTGGGACGACTGAAGCTTTCTTT TRBV10-3 many . TRBJ1-1
CAISECSPWEKLFF TGTGCCATCAGTGAGTGCAGCCCCTGGGAAAAACTGTTTTTT TRBV10-3 . . TRBJ1-4
CASSASVRETQYF TGTGCCAGCAGTGCTAGCGTGCGAGAGACCCAGTACTTC TRBV28 . . TRBJ2-5
CAWNRGVGTGELFF TGTGCCTGGAATAGGGGAGTTGGCACCGGGGAGCTGTTTTTT TRBV30 . . TRBJ2-2
CASSESASGTDNEQFF TGCGCCAGCAGTGAGTCCGCTAGCGGGACCGACAATGAGCAGTTCTTC TRBV10-1 . TRBD2 TRBJ2-1
CAISENPREKLFF TGTGCCATCAGTGAAAACCCTAGGGAAAAACTGTTTTTT TRBV10-3 . . TRBJ1-4
CASKDWDFHGADTQYF TGTGCCAGCAAAGACTGGGACTTTCATGGAGCAGATACGCAGTATTTT TRBV5-4 . . TRBJ2-3
CASSQDSNYGYTF TGCGCCAGCAGCCAAGACAGTAACTATGGCTACACCTTC TRBV4-1 . . TRBJ1-2
CASSGLALAAYEQYF TGTGCCAGCAGCGGTTTAGCCCTAGCTGCCTACGAGCAGTACTTC TRBV7-8 . . TRBJ2-7
CASSLSGNTGGYTF TGTGCCAGCAGCTTGTCGGGAAATACTGGGGGCTACACCTTC TRBV7-6 . . TRBJ1-2
CASSLEAGRWDQPQHF TGTGCCAGCAGCTTGGAAGCAGGGCGGTGGGATCAGCCCCAGCATTTT TRBV5-8 . . TRBJ1-5
CASSQGQYRGNEKLFF TGCGCCAGCAGCCAGGGACAGTACCGAGGTAATGAAAAACTGTTTTTT TRBV4-1 . TRBD1 TRBJ1-4
CASINNIDRSSYEQYF TGTGCCAGTATTAACAATATTGACAGGAGCTCCTACGAGCAGTACTTC TRBV28 . . TRBJ2-7
CASSDPSPPYNEQFF TGTGCCAGCAGTGACCCTAGCCCCCCCTACAATGAGCAGTTCTTC TRBV2 once . TRBJ2-1
CASSRDREPTGELFF TGTGCCAGCAGTAGGGACAGGGAGCCCACCGGGGAGCTGTTTTTT TRBV5-4 . TRBD1 TRBJ2-2
CASSPTPIGTDTQYF TGTGCCAGCAGTCCCACCCCGATAGGGACAGATACGCAGTATTTT TRBV5-6 . . TRBJ2-3
CASGGGSSGANVLTF TGTGCCAGTGGAGGTGGCAGCTCTGGGGCCAACGTCCTGACTTTC TRBV7-2 . . TRBJ2-6
CASRSGQGGGEYF TGTGCCAGCAGGTCCGGACAGGGTGGTGGAGAGTACTTC TRBV6-1 . TRBD1 TRBJ2-7